This TCR beta chain derives from a study of OX40 agonist ivuxolimab in advanced cancers. Trimming cost V 0 bases and J 8 bases; bases outside gene matches: 9. The V gene's germline CDR1 is SQVTM and CDR2 ANQGSEA. The CDR3 runs 15 residues. Only in-frame clones appear in the TCRdb table, and some are missing; sequencing was by immunoSEQ multiplex PCR. The sample includes about 100,000 clones, approximately 90% of them seen just once. This chain connects TRBV29-1 to TRBJ2-1; 8 nucleotides match TRBD2. This TCR came from an adult with an advanced solid tumor such as melanoma, head and neck, liver or kidney cancer. The sequencing used CD4+ or CD8+ T cells sorted from blood, collected in a trial of the OX40 agonist ivuxolimab. CDR3 residues: CSVEDSSGRGDEQFF. For the CDR3, the DNA is TGCAGCGTTGAAGATTCCAGCGGGAGAGGCGATGAGCAGTTCTTC.